The sequence of this T cell receptor (beta chain) was determined in a study of T cell responses to AZD1222 COVID-19 vaccine. Study information: Pooling of second doses given at about 4 or about 12 weeks was done.

Broader study findings: Just 5 to 7 AZD1222 recipients were seropositive at baseline. Within unmutated variant regions lay the reported targets of nearly half of spike-specific TCRs. Donors, mostly white British, included more females; clonal diversity was possibly underestimated.

Trimming left V 4 bases short and J 0 bases short, with 14 bases between. The CDR3 consists of 15 residues. CDR1 SGHDT and CDR2 YYEEEE come from the germline V gene. In the case of this clone: Its target is not known.

Sequencing was performed with immunoSEQ multiplex PCR; in TCRdb, only in-frame clones are kept and a portion is missing. The data show about 180,000 clones, 88% seen once. The TCR was taken from an adult in good health. Material: peripheral blood, obtained on day 0 of AZD1222 vaccination. The chain carries TRBV5-6 and TRBJ2-7; D uncertain. The CDR3 DNA sequence: TGTGCCAGCAGCCGCCGACTTAGCCTCTCCTACGAGCAGTACTTC. Protein: CASSRRLSLSYEQYF.